This T cell receptor beta chain was recovered during a study of metastatic and nonmetastatic thyroid tumors. Background on the study: Repertoires of blood and of tissue (tumor or nodule) from malignant and benign thyroid patients were compared.

General observations from the study: When malignant thyroid tumors were compared with benign nodules, TCR beta diversity was reportedly significantly higher in the malignant tumors. This held in both blood and tumor samples.

Thyroid surgery was performed in patients who had received no treatment beforehand. How the authors handled the data: A papillary thyroid cancer distant-metastasis classifier was built from CDR3 differences across clinicopathological groups. TCRdb redid the clone calls on the PCR reads using MiXCR. Here the V and J calls rest on TCRdb's processing, not on the authors' analysis. The sample has roughly 58,000 clones, approximately 4% seen once; the top ten hold more than 20%. This clone was observed many times. Its specificity is not known. Deletions cut 7 bases from V and 3 bases from J, with 15 bases between. The CDR3 totals 14 residues. From germline, CDR1 is LNHDA and CDR2 SQIVND (reference sequence).

The J gene is TRBJ1-2, the V gene TRBV19; D unclear. What was sequenced was blood. This sequence was found in a female donor with papillary thyroid cancer or a benign thyroid nodule (not recorded which). Some clones in this sample may be carry-over from other donors' samples. CDR3 in DNA: TGTGCCAGTAATAACAACGCCGGGGACTATGGCTACACCTTC. Protein sequence: CASNNNAGDYGYTF.